What follows is one T cell receptor (beta chain) and its context. Its antigen remains unknown. Indicated time point: peak reinfection, 3 to 8 weeks after reinfection detection. No in vitro expansion preceded TCR sequencing of the sorted cells. Donors were people who inject drugs in the Montreal HEPCO cohort. Total naive CD8 T cells were sorted as viable CD3+ CD8+ CD45RO- cells from two donors. This CDR3 region has 13 residues. Per germline, CDR1 SGHTA and CDR2 FQGNSA. Trimming took off 3 bases at V and 4 bases at J, with 9 bases between the two ends. Some clones are missing from TCRdb's copy, which holds only in-frame ones; the method was immunoSEQ multiplex PCR. The sample shows 35,000 to 50,000 clones, 85% to 90% of them seen only once. This entry belongs to a study of memory CD8 T cells in hepatitis C reinfection. Study summary: Two donors resolved primary infection, then developed chronic reinfection. Overall study results and limits: With four or five donors, public clonotype conclusions could not be definitive.

The receptor was isolated from a man younger than 35 with hepatitis C virus infection. Input material: naive CD8+ T cells sorted from blood. The rearrangement joins TRBV7-2 to TRBJ1-1; D may be TRBD1 (6 bases). CDR3 in amino acids: CASSLTGSTEAFF. The CDR3 DNA reads as TGTGCCAGCAGCTTGACAGGCTCCACTGAAGCTTTCTTT.